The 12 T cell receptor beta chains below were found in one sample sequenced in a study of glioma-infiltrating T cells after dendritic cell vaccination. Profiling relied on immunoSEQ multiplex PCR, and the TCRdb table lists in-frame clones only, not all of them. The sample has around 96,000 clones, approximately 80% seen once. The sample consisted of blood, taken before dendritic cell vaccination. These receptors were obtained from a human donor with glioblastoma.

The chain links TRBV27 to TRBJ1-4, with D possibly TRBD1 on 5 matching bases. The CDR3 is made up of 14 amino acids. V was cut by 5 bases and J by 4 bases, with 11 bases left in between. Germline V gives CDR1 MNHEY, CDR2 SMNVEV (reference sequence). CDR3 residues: CASSAQGFNEKLFF. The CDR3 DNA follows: TGTGCCAGCAGTGCCCAGGGTTTTAATGAAAAACTGTTTTTT.

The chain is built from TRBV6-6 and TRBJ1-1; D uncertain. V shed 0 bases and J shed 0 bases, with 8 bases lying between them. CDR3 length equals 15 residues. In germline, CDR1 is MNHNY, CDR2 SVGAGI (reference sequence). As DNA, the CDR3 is TGTGCCAGCAGTTACTCGAGGGCCTTGAACACTGAAGCTTTCTTT. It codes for CASSYSRALNTEAFF.

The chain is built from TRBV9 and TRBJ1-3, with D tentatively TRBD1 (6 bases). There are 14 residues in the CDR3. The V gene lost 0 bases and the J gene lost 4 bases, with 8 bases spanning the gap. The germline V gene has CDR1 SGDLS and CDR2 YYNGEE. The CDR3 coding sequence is TGTGCCAGCAGCGTAGGACAGGTCGGAAACACCATATATTTT. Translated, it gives CASSVGQVGNTIYF. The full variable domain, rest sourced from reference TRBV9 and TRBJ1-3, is DSGVTQTPKHLITATGQRVTLRCSPRSGDLSVYWYQQSLDQGLQFLIQYYNGEERAKGNILERFSAQQFPDLHSELNLSSLELGDSALYFCASSVGQVGNTIYFGEGSWLTVV.

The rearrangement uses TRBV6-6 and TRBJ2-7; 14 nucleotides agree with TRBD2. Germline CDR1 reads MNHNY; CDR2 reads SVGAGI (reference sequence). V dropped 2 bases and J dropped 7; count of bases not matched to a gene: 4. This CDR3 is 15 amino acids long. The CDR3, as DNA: TGTGCCAGCAGTTACGGGACTAGCGGGGGTGGAGAGCAGTACTTC. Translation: CASSYGTSGGGEQYF.

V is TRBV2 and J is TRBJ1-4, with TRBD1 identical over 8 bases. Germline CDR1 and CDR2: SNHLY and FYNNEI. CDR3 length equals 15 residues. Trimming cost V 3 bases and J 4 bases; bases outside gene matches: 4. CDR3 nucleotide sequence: TGTGCCAGCAGTGATCGGACAGGGTATAATGAAAAACTGTTTTTT. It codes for CASSDRTGYNEKLFF.

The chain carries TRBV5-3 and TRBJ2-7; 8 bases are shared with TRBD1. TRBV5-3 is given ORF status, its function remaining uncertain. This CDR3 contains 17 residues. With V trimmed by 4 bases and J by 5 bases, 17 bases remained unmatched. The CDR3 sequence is CARSPHPPRTGIHEQYF. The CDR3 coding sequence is TGTGCCAGAAGCCCTCATCCCCCAAGGACAGGGATCCACGAGCAGTACTTC.

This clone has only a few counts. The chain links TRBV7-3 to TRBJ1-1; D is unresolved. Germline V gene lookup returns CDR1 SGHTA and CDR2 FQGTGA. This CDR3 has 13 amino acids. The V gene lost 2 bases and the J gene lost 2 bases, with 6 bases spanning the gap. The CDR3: CASSLRDNTEAFF. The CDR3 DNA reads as TGTGCCAGCAGCTTACGCGATAACACTGAAGCTTTCTTT.

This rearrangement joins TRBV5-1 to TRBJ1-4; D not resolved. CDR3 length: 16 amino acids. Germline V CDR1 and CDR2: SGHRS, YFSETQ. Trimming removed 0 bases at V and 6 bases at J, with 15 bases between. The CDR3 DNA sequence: TGCGCCAGCAGCTTGGCCGAGGGAGATGTTTATGAAAAACTGTTTTTT. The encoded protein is CASSLAEGDVYEKLFF.

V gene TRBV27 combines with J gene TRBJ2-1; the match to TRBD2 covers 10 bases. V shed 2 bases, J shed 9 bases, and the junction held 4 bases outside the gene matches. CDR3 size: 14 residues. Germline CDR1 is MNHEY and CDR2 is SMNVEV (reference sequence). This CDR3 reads CASSLSGRASEQFF. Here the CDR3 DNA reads TGTGCCAGCAGTTTAAGCGGGAGGGCCAGTGAGCAGTTCTTC.

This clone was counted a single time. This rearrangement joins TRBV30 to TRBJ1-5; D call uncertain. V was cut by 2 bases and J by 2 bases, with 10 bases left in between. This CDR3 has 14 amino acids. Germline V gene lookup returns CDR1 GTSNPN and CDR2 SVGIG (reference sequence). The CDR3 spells CAWSTGVGNQPQHF. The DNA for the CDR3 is TGTGCCTGGAGTACCGGGGTAGGCAATCAGCCCCAGCATTTT.

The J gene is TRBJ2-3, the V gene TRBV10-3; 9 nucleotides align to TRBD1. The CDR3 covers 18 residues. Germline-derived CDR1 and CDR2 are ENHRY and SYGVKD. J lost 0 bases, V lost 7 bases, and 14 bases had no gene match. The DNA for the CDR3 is TGTGCCATCAACGGAGTCCCGGGACAGGGTTTTAGCACAGATACGCAGTATTTT. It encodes CAINGVPGQGFSTDTQYF.

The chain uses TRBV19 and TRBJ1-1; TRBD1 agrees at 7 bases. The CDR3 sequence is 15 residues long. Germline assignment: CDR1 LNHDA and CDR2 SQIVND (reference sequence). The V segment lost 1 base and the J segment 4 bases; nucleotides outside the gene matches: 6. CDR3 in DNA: TGTGCCAGTAGTATAGGACAGGGAGCGGTCACTGAAGCTTTCTTT. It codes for CASSIGQGAVTEAFF.